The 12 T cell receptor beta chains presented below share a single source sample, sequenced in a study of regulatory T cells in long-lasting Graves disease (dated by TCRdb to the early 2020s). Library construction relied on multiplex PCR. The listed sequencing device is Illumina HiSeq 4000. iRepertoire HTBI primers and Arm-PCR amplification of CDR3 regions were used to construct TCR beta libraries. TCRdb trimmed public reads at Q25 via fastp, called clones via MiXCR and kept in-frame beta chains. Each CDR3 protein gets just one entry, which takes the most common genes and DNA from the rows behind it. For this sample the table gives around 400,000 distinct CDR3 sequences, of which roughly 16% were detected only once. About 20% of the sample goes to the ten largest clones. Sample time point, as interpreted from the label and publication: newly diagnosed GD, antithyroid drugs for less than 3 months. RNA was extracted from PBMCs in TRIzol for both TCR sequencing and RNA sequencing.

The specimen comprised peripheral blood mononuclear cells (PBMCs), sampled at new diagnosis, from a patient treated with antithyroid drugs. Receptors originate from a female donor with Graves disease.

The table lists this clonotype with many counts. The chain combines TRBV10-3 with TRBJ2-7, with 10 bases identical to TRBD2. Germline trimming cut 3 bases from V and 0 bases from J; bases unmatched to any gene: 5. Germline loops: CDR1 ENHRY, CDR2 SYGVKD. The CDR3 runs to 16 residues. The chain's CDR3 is CAISDVSSGSSYEQYF. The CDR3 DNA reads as TGTGCCATCAGTGATGTGTCTAGCGGGAGCTCCTACGAGCAGTACTTC.

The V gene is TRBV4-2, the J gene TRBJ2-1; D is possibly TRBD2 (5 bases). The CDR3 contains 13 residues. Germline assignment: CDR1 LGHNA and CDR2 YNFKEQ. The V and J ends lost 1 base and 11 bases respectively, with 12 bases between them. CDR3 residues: CASSQGFGNQQFF. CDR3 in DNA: TGTGCCAGCAGCCAAGGGTTCGGGAATCAGCAGTTCTTC.

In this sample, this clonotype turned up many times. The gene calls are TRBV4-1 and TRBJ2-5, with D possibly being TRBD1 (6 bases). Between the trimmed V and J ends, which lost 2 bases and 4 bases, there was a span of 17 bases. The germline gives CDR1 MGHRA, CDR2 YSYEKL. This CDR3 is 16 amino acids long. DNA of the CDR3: TGCGCCAGCAGCCAATCATACAGGGTACCCCTAGAGACCCAGTACTTC. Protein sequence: CASSQSYRVPLETQYF.

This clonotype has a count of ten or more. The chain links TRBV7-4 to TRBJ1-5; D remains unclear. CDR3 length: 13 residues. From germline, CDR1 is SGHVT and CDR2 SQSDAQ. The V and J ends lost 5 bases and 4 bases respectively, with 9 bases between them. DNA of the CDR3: TGTGCCAGCAGCCAACTGAAGAATCAGCCCCAGCATTTT. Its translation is CASSQLKNQPQHF.

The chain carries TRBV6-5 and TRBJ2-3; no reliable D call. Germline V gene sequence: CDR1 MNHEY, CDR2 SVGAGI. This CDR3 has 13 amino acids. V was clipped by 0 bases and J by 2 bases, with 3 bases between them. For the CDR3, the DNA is TGTGCCAGCAGTTACTCGACCACAGATACGCAGTATTTT. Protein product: CASSYSTTDTQYF.

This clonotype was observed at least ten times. CDR3 sequence reads: CASSLDMGTVYEQYF. As DNA, the CDR3 is TGTGCCAGCAGCTTAGATATGGGGACGGTCTACGAGCAGTACTTC. V and J are TRBV11-2 and TRBJ2-7, with D perhaps given as TRBD1 or TRBD2 (5 bases each). Per the germline V gene, CDR1 is SGHAT and CDR2 is FQNNGV. The CDR3 consists of 15 residues. V lost 0 bases to trimming and J lost 3 bases, with 12 bases between them.

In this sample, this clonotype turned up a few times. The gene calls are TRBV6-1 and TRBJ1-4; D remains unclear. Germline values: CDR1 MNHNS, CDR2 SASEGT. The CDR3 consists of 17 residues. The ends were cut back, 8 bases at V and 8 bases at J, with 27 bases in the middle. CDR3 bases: TGTGCCAGCGCTCGGGTGAGATCGTACCCATTAAGGGAAAAACTGTTTTTT. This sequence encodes CASARVRSYPLREKLFF.

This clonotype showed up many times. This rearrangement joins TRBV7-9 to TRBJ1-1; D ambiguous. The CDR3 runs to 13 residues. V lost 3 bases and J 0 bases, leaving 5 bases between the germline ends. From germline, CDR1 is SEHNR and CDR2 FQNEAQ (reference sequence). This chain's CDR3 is CASSFPVNTEAFF. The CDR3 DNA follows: TGTGCCAGCAGCTTTCCAGTGAACACTGAAGCTTTCTTT.

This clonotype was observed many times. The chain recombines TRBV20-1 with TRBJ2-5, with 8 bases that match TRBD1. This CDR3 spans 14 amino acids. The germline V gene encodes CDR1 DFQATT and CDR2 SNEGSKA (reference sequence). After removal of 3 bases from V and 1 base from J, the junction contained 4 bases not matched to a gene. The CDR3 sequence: CSARDGQGQETQYF. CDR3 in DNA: TGCAGTGCTAGGGACGGACAGGGCCAAGAGACCCAGTACTTC.

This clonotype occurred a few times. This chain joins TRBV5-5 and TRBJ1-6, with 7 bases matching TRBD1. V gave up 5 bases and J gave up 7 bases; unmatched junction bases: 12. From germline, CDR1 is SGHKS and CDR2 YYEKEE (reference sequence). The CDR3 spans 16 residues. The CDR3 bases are TGTGCCAGCAGTTCGACCGCAGGGGGGGAAAATTCACCCCTCCACTTT. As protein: CASSSTAGGENSPLHF. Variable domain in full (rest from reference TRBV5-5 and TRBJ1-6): DAGVTQSPTHLIKTRGQQVTLRCSPISGHKSVSWYQQVLGQGPQFIFQYYEKEERGRGNFPDRFSARQFPNYSSELNVNALLLGDSALYLCASSSTAGGENSPLHFGNGTRLTVT.

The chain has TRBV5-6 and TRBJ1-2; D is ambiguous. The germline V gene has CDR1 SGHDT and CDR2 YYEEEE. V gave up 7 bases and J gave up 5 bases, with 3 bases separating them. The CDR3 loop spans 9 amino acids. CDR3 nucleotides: TGTGCCAGCCAGTATGGCTACACCTTC. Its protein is CASQYGYTF.

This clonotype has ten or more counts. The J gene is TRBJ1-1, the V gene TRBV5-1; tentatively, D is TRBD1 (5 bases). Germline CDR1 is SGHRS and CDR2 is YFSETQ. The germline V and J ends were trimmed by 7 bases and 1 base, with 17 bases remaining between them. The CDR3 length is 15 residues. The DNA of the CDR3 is TGCGCCAGCCGCCTCAGGGCTAACCCGAACACTGAAGCTTTCTTT. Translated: CASRLRANPNTEAFF. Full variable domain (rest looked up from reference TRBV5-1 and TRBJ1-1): KAGVTQTPRYLIKTRGQQVTLSCSPISGHRSVSWYQQTPGQGLQFLFEYFSETQRNKGNFPGRFSGRQFSNSRSEMNVSTLELGDSALYLCASRLRANPNTEAFFGQGTRLTVV.